The rows below give T cell receptor beta chains drawn from one sample of a study of blood T cell repertoires in COVID-19. Generated by immunoSEQ multiplex PCR, the TCRdb table keeps only in-frame clones and is missing some. This table has just over 300,000 clones, over 75% appearing once. The material sequenced was PBMCs or T cells enriched from blood (not recorded which). These TCRs come from a young man who had recovered from COVID-19. The CDR3 runs from the conserved cysteine through the conserved F or W. Each record gives: J gene, D gene, V gene, clone size, CDR3 DNA, CDR3 protein. D genes are given only for firm matches. Where a row states a size, it is once, few, many or the class of an expanded clone; other rows omit it.

j_call: TRBJ1-4; d_call: TRBD1; v_call: TRBV5-1; clone_size: few; cdr3_nt: TGCGCCAGCAGCCTAACATCAGGGGGCGCAGATGAAAAACTGTTTTTT; cdr3_aa: CASSLTSGGADEKLFF
j_call: TRBJ1-3; d_call: .; v_call: TRBV7-6; clone_size: .; cdr3_nt: TGTGCCAGCAGCTTAGATGACGGGAGAGGAAACACCATATATTTT; cdr3_aa: CASSLDDGRGNTIYF
j_call: TRBJ1-1; d_call: .; v_call: TRBV18; clone_size: .; cdr3_nt: TGTGCCAGCTCATCAGGACAAGCTGAAGCTTTCTTT; cdr3_aa: CASSSGQAEAFF
j_call: TRBJ2-3; d_call: TRBD2; v_call: TRBV29-1; clone_size: .; cdr3_nt: TGCAGCGTTGAATGGGGACTAGCGGGGATCGGTACGCAGTATTTT; cdr3_aa: CSVEWGLAGIGTQYF
j_call: TRBJ2-5; d_call: .; v_call: TRBV28; clone_size: .; cdr3_nt: TGTGCCAGCAGTTTAAGGAGACAGAAGCAAGAGACCCAGTACTTC; cdr3_aa: CASSLRRQKQETQYF
j_call: TRBJ2-1; d_call: TRBD2; v_call: TRBV6-5; clone_size: .; cdr3_nt: TGTGCCAGCAGCCTAGCGGGACCAGGCTACAATGAGCAGTTCTTC; cdr3_aa: CASSLAGPGYNEQFF
j_call: TRBJ1-3; d_call: .; v_call: TRBV19; clone_size: .; cdr3_nt: TGTGCCAGTAGTGTACCTTGGGACATTTCTTCCCCGAATCCCGACACCATATATTTT; cdr3_aa: CASSVPWDISSPNPDTIYF
j_call: TRBJ1-4; d_call: .; v_call: TRBV5-5; clone_size: few; cdr3_nt: TGTGCCAGCAGCCCCCCTTCGTCTAATGAAAAACTGTTTTTT; cdr3_aa: CASSPPSSNEKLFF
j_call: TRBJ1-1; d_call: TRBD1; v_call: TRBV7-9; clone_size: .; cdr3_nt: TGTGCCAGCAGCGCCCAGGGGGCGATTGAAGCTTTCTTT; cdr3_aa: CASSAQGAIEAFF
j_call: TRBJ2-7; d_call: TRBD1; v_call: TRBV12-5; clone_size: .; cdr3_nt: TGTGCTAGTGGTTTGGTAAACCAGGGGGCTACCTACGAGCAGTACTTC; cdr3_aa: CASGLVNQGATYEQYF
j_call: TRBJ2-7; d_call: TRBD2; v_call: TRBV7-2; clone_size: .; cdr3_nt: TGTGCCAGCAGCTTAGACGGGGGGTCCGAGCAGTACTTC; cdr3_aa: CASSLDGGSEQYF
j_call: TRBJ2-7; d_call: TRBD2; v_call: TRBV25-1; clone_size: .; cdr3_nt: TGTGCCAGCAGTGCAAGCGGGAGTTCCCCCTACGAGCAGTACTTC; cdr3_aa: CASSASGSSPYEQYF
j_call: TRBJ1-1; d_call: .; v_call: TRBV7-9; clone_size: .; cdr3_nt: TGTGCCAGCAGCTTAGCGGCAGGCGTGAACACTGAAGCTTTCTTT; cdr3_aa: CASSLAAGVNTEAFF
j_call: TRBJ1-2; d_call: .; v_call: TRBV12-2; clone_size: .; cdr3_nt: TGTGACTACTGCACACCCCCAGCCCTAGACTATGGCTACACCTTC; cdr3_aa: CDYCTPPALDYGYTF
j_call: TRBJ2-7; d_call: TRBD2; v_call: TRBV12-3/TRBV12-4; clone_size: .; cdr3_nt: TGTGCCAGCAGTTCAGGACTAGCTTACGAGCAGTACTTC; cdr3_aa: CASSSGLAYEQYF
j_call: TRBJ1-2; d_call: TRBD1; v_call: TRBV30; clone_size: .; cdr3_nt: TGTGCCTGGAGTGTAAGGACAGGTCTTGGCTACACCTTC; cdr3_aa: CAWSVRTGLGYTF
j_call: TRBJ2-2; d_call: TRBD2; v_call: TRBV3-1/TRBV3-2; clone_size: .; cdr3_nt: TGTGCCAGCAGCCTCGGACTAGCGGGCTTCACCGGGGAGCTGTTTTTT; cdr3_aa: CASSLGLAGFTGELFF
j_call: TRBJ2-5; d_call: .; v_call: TRBV21-1; clone_size: .; cdr3_nt: TGTGCCAGCAGCTCTTCCGGGGGACAGGGATCGGAAGAGACCCAGTACTTC; cdr3_aa: CASSSSGGQGSEETQYF
j_call: TRBJ2-7; d_call: .; v_call: TRBV3-1/TRBV3-2; clone_size: .; cdr3_nt: TGTGCCAGCAGCCCAACATCTAGGGGGGGCCTCTACGAGCAGTACTTC; cdr3_aa: CASSPTSRGGLYEQYF
j_call: TRBJ2-5; d_call: .; v_call: TRBV21-1; clone_size: once; cdr3_nt: TGTGCCAACGGGGCTAGCGGGAGGGCCAGGGAGACCCAGTACTTC; cdr3_aa: CANGASGRARETQYF
j_call: TRBJ2-2; d_call: TRBD1; v_call: TRBV2; clone_size: .; cdr3_nt: TGTGCCAGCAGTGGACCGACAGGGGATCTCACCGGGGAGCTGTTTTTT; cdr3_aa: CASSGPTGDLTGELFF
j_call: TRBJ2-7; d_call: .; v_call: TRBV11-1; clone_size: .; cdr3_nt: TGTGCCAGCAGCTTATCCTTGAGGCACTCCTACGAGCAGTACTTC; cdr3_aa: CASSLSLRHSYEQYF
j_call: TRBJ1-1; d_call: .; v_call: TRBV5-1; clone_size: .; cdr3_nt: TGCGCCAGCTTTGACGGGGGATGGAACACTGAAGCTTTCTTT; cdr3_aa: CASFDGGWNTEAFF